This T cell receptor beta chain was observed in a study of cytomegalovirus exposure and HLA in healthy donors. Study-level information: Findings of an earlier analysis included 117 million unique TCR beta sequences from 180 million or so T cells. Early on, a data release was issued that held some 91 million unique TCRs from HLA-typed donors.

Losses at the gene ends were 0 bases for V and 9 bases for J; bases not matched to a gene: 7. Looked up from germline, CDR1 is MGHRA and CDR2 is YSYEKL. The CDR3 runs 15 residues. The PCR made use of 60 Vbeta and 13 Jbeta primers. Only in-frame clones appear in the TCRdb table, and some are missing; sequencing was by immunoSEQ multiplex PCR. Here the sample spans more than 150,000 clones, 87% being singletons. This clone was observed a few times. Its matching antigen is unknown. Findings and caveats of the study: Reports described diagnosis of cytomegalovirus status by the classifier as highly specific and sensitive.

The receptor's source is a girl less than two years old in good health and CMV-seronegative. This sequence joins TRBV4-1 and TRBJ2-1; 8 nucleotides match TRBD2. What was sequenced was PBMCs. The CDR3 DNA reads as TGCGCCAGCAGCCAAGAGTCGGGGGGGCCCATTGAGCAGTTCTTC. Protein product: CASSQESGGPIEQFF.